The 6 T cell receptor beta chains in this list originate from one sample, sequenced in a study of regulatory T cells in long-lasting Graves disease. iRepertoire HTBI primers and Arm-PCR of CDR3 regions built TCR beta libraries. TCRdb processed the multiplex PCR reads anew with MiXCR; each CDR3 protein has one entry. The top ten hold roughly a sixth of the sample, which has 400,000 to 500,000 distinct CDR3 sequences, around 15% seen once. Time point meaning: newly diagnosed GD, antithyroid drugs for less than 3 months. Generation of the TCR library employed RNA extracted from PBMCs. Another study also made use of these data, one on T cells in Graves' hyperthyroidism and ophthalmopathy.

The specimen was peripheral blood mononuclear cells (PBMCs), collected at new diagnosis, from a patient treated with antithyroid drugs. Receptor source: a woman in her forties or fifties with Graves disease.

This clonotype was counted a few times. This could be a read error, since a much larger clone is one nucleotide away. V usage is TRBV2 and J usage is TRBJ2-1; 10 bases match TRBD2. V lost 6 bases and J lost 10; bases outside the gene matches: 9. From germline, CDR1 is SNHLY and CDR2 FYNNEI. The CDR3 sequence is 14 residues long. The CDR3 sequence is CASRGIAGGYEQFF. DNA for the CDR3: TGTGCCAGCAGAGGAATAGCGGGAGGATACGAGCAGTTCTTC. Full variable domain (rest looked up from reference TRBV2 and TRBJ2-1): EPEVTQTPSHQVTQMGQEVILRCVPISNHLYFYWYRQILGQKVEFLVSFYNNEISEKSEIFDDQFSVERPDGSNFTLKIRSTKLEDSAMYFCASRGIAGGYEQFFGPGTRLTVL.

V gene TRBV13 combines with J gene TRBJ1-2, with 10 bases aligning to TRBD1. Germline V gene sequence: CDR1 PRHDT, CDR2 FYEKMQ (reference sequence). The CDR3 length is 19 residues. V gave up 5 bases and J gave up 8 bases; unmatched junction bases: 23. The CDR3 loop reads CASSRAGGQGGTDLGGYTF. In DNA, the CDR3 is TGTGCCAGCAGCCGAGCCGGCGGACAGGGGGGCACTGACTTGGGCGGCTACACCTTC.

The rearrangement uses TRBV5-8 and TRBJ1-4; D is unresolved. The germline gives CDR1 SGHTS, CDR2 YDEGEE. This CDR3 has 17 residues. The V end was cut by 4 bases, the J end by 1 base, with 17 bases between. CDR3 DNA sequence: TGTGCCAGCAGCCAAGTGGGATCACTCGTAACTAATGAAAAACTGTTTTTT. Encoded protein: CASSQVGSLVTNEKLFF.

This clonotype was seen repeatedly, ten times or more. CDR3 coding DNA: TGTGCCAGCACCACCCGGACAGGGCAGAGCTCCTACAATGAGCAGTTCTTC. The encoded protein is CASTTRTGQSSYNEQFF. The chain recombines TRBV28 with TRBJ2-1, with 8 positions matching TRBD1. V lost 7 bases and J lost 0; bases outside the gene matches: 11. This CDR3 contains 17 residues. Germline CDR1 and CDR2: MDHEN and SYDVKM. Full variable domain (outside the CDR3, taken from reference TRBV28 and TRBJ2-1): DVKVTQSSRYLVKRTGEKVFLECVQDMDHENMFWYRQDPGLGLRLIYFSYDVKMKEKGDIPEGYSVSREKKERFSLILESASTNQTSMYLCASTTRTGQSSYNEQFFGPGTRLTVL.

This clonotype occurred many times. The V gene is TRBV18, the J gene TRBJ1-4; no reliable D call. CDR3 length: 12 amino acids. The ends were cut back, 3 bases at V and 7 bases at J, with 6 bases in the middle. CDR1 is KGHSH and CDR2 is LQKENI in the germline V gene. The CDR3 sequence is CASSPYGEKLFF. The CDR3 DNA is TGTGCCAGCTCACCTTACGGTGAAAAACTGTTTTTT.

A few counts support this clonotype. The chain is built from TRBV5-1 and TRBJ2-5, with a weak D call TRBD2 (6 bases). Trimming left V 4 bases short and J 0 bases short, with 13 bases between. The CDR3 spans 15 residues. Germline assignment: CDR1 SGHRS and CDR2 YFSETQ. CDR3 DNA sequence: TGCGCCAGCAGCCCTTTAGCGGAGAACCAAGAGACCCAGTACTTC. Residues: CASSPLAENQETQYF.